Below, 11 T cell receptor beta chains from the same sample are listed, as sequenced in a study of OX40 agonist ivuxolimab in advanced cancers. Assay used: immunoSEQ multiplex PCR; TCRdb lists only in-frame clones, some missing. The sample consists of about 84,000 clones, 75% to 90% of them appearing once. This material consisted of CD4+ or CD8+ T cells sorted from blood, taken in a trial of the OX40 agonist ivuxolimab. Every receptor here comes from an adult with an advanced solid tumor such as melanoma, head and neck, liver or kidney cancer.

The V and J genes are TRBV5-1 and TRBJ2-1, with TRBD2 matching 8 bases. Losses at the gene ends were 0 bases for V and 2 bases for J; bases not matched to a gene: 1. This CDR3 region has 15 residues. Germline assignment: CDR1 SGHRS and CDR2 YFSETQ. CDR3 sequence reads: CASSLGAGAYNEQFF. The CDR3 DNA reads TGCGCCAGCAGCTTGGGAGCGGGAGCCTACAATGAGCAGTTCTTC.

This clone was observed a single time. CDR3 protein: CASSGTGDETQYF. Written as DNA, the CDR3 is TGTGCCAGCAGTGGGACAGGGGATGAGACCCAGTACTTC. V and J are TRBV2 and TRBJ2-5, with 9 bases lining up with TRBD1. This CDR3 contains 13 residues. Unmatched junction bases numbered 2, after V lost 4 bases and J lost 5 bases. Germline lookup yields CDR1 SNHLY and CDR2 FYNNEI.

A note on this clone: The same CDR3 also results from other DNA sequences found in this sample. The chain employs TRBV7-2 and TRBJ2-7; no definite D call. The CDR3 length is 12 residues. Germline assignment: CDR1 SGHTA and CDR2 FQGNSA. V lost 1 base and J lost 4, with 5 bases in between. The CDR3 sequence: CASSLVSYEQYF. In nucleotides, the CDR3 is TGTGCCAGCAGCTTAGTTTCTTACGAGCAGTACTTC.

The chain combines TRBV4-3 with TRBJ1-4; D gene uncertain. The CDR3 is made up of 15 amino acids. V lost 4 bases and J lost 4, with 13 bases in between. From germline, CDR1 is LGHNA and CDR2 YSLEER. The CDR3 DNA reads as TGCGCCAGCAGCCGTCGGAGGAGTGGTAATGAAAAACTGTTTTTT. Translation gives CASSRRRSGNEKLFF.

CDR3 amino acids: CASSPDRVGTDTQYF. The CDR3 region has the DNA TGTGCCAGTAGTCCCGACAGGGTAGGGACAGATACGCAGTATTTT. This chain joins TRBV19 and TRBJ2-3, with 7 bases lining up with TRBD1. The CDR3 consists of 15 residues. After removal of 5 bases from V and 3 bases from J, the junction contained 8 bases not matched to a gene. Germline CDR1 is LNHDA and CDR2 is SQIVND (reference sequence).

The chain links TRBV6-1 to TRBJ1-5, with 9 bases lining up with TRBD1. Germline loops: CDR1 MNHNS, CDR2 SASEGT. V dropped 7 bases and J dropped 5; count of bases not matched to a gene: 3. The CDR3 is made up of 13 amino acids. CDR3: CASIGTGHQPQHF. The CDR3 bases are TGTGCCAGCATCGGGACAGGGCATCAGCCCCAGCATTTT.

This clone has more than one count but fewer than ten. This rearrangement joins TRBV5-4 to TRBJ1-1; D remains ambiguous. Germline CDR1 is SGHNT and CDR2 is YYREEE (reference sequence). This CDR3 spans 15 amino acids. V lost 4 bases and J lost 0, with 13 bases in between. CDR3 loop: CASSPGGRMNTEAFF. CDR3 sequence (DNA): TGTGCCAGCAGCCCTGGAGGGCGGATGAACACTGAAGCTTTCTTT.

The chain is built from TRBV25-1 and TRBJ1-6, with 8 bases matching TRBD1. The CDR3 consists of 17 residues. From germline, CDR1 is MGHDK and CDR2 SYGVNS. The V and J ends lost 4 bases and 6 bases, in that order; junction bases with no gene match: 11. CDR3 nucleotides: TGTGCCAGCAGTGGAGACCACTGGACAGGGCGTAATTCACCCCTCCACTTT. Its translation: CASSGDHWTGRNSPLHF. The variable domain in full, with the rest retrieved from reference TRBV25-1 and TRBJ1-6, is EADIYQTPRYLVIGTGKKITLECSQTMGHDKMYWYQQDPGMELHLIHYSYGVNSTEKGDLSSESTVSRIRTEHFPLTLESARPSHTSQYLCASSGDHWTGRNSPLHFGNGTRLTVT.

The CDR3 DNA is TGCGCCAGCAGCCAGCTTCCTGGGACAAACACTGAAGCTTTCTTT. It codes for CASSQLPGTNTEAFF. The chain joins TRBV4-1 to TRBJ1-1; D perhaps matches TRBD1 (6 bases). V lost 3 bases and J 2 bases, leaving 13 bases between the germline ends. CDR1 and CDR2 from the germline V gene are MGHRA and YSYEKL. The CDR3 contains 15 residues.

The chain combines TRBV6-5 with TRBJ1-5; D call uncertain. With 7 bases removed from V and 3 bases from J, the gap between germline ends came to 13 bases. This CDR3 spans 14 amino acids. The germline V gene encodes CDR1 MNHEY and CDR2 SVGAGI. The DNA of the CDR3 is TGTGCCAGCACCCTGGTGGGGTCCAATCAGCCCCAGCATTTT. Protein product: CASTLVGSNQPQHF.

The V call is TRBV5-8, the J call TRBJ1-2; no clear D. Trimming removed 1 base at V and 3 bases at J, with 16 bases between. CDR1 SGHTS and CDR2 YDEGEE come from the germline V gene. The CDR3 is made up of 16 amino acids. DNA of the CDR3: TGTGCCAGCAGCTTGTTTGCCGGCACATCGCACTATGGCTACACCTTC. Translation gives CASSLFAGTSHYGYTF.